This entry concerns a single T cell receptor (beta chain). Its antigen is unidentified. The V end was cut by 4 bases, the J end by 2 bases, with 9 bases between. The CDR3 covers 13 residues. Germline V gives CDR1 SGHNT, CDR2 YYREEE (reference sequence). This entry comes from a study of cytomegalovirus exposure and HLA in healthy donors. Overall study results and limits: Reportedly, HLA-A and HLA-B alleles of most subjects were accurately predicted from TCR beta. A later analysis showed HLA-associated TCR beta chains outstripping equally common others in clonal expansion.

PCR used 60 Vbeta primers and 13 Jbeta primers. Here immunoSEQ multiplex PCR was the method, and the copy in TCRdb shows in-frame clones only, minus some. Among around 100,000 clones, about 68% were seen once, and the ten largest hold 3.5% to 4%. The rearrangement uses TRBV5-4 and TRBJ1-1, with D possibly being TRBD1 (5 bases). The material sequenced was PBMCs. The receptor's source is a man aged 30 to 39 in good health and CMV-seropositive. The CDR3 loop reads CASSIQVNTEAFF. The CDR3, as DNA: TGTGCCAGCAGCATACAGGTCAACACTGAAGCTTTCTTT.